These T cell receptor beta chains were read from a single sample in a study of cytotoxic CD8 clonotypes in ibrutinib-treated CLL. The repertoire was sequenced with immunoSEQ multiplex PCR; TCRdb's copy has only in-frame clones and lacks some. Among approximately 300,000 clones listed, around four fifths were seen once. The sample was PBMCs, taken before ibrutinib treatment. The origin of the receptors is a human donor with chronic lymphocytic leukemia. CDR3s include the opening cysteine and the closing phenylalanine or tryptophan.

TRBJ2-2 | TRBV5-1 | CASSLVWAGTNTGELFF
TRBJ2-7 | TRBV9 | CASSVEVASYEQYF
TRBJ1-2 | TRBV25-1 | CASSQQPWRGYTF
TRBJ2-2 | TRBV28 | CASSFSSRGPGSTGELFF
TRBJ1-4 | TRBV25-1 | CASSATRDGKLFF
TRBJ2-7 | TRBV19 | CASSDPGTGTYEQYF
TRBJ2-7 | TRBV4-1 | CASSFTSGRGEQYF
TRBJ2-7 | TRBV29-1 | CSVVSLFYEQYF
TRBJ2-6 | TRBV10-3 | CAISDSRAGANVLTF
TRBJ2-7 | TRBV27 | CASRPWRERSYEQYF
TRBJ2-7 | TRBV11-2 | CASSFGTGNYEQYF
TRBJ2-3 | TRBV9 | CASSDWGTSTDTQYF
TRBJ2-1 | TRBV7-9 | CASSLYSGDEQFF
TRBJ1-3 | TRBV4-3 | CASSQAVSKHTIYF
TRBJ1-5 | TRBV5-5 | CASSLGEYQPQHF
TRBJ2-2 | TRBV5-1 | CASSMTSGNTGELFF
TRBJ1-5 | TRBV10-3 | CAISDNRDNQPQHF
TRBJ2-7 | TRBV11-2 | CASSQREQYF
TRBJ2-1 | TRBV4-2 | CASSQDYPGVVSGIWTYNEQFF
TRBJ2-5 | TRBV7-2 | CASRSGETQYF
TRBJ2-3 | TRBV5-1 | CASSKRTAFTTDTQYF
TRBJ2-3 | TRBV7-8 | CASSLGLAESTDTQYF
TRBJ2-3 | TRBV5-4 | CTSSTGQGITDTQYF
TRBJ2-1 | TRBV11-3 | CASSLDPSGVGEQFF
TRBJ2-7 | TRBV4-3 | CASSPGQGAGAEQYF
TRBJ1-2 | TRBV2 | CASSEYSYGYTF
TRBJ2-7 | TRBV6-5 | CASRPGDLRHEQYF
TRBJ2-7 | TRBV7-9 | CASSSTGGVPSEQYF
TRBJ2-7 | TRBV5-3 | CARSRDRTYEQYF
TRBJ2-2 | TRBV30 | CAWTPGTAPTGELFF
TRBJ2-1 | TRBV18 | CASSISRLARGLYNEQFF
TRBJ2-7 | TRBV7-2 | CASSLNVLYEQYF
TRBJ2-3 | TRBV14 | CASRKAGGVGDTQYF
TRBJ1-2 | TRBV28 | CASRRTMEGYTF
TRBJ2-7 | TRBV10-3 | CATLEGLGYEQYF
TRBJ2-3 | TRBV30 | CAWSADRRRGDTQYF
TRBJ1-2 | TRBV27 | CASSLGGTQGVTYGYTF